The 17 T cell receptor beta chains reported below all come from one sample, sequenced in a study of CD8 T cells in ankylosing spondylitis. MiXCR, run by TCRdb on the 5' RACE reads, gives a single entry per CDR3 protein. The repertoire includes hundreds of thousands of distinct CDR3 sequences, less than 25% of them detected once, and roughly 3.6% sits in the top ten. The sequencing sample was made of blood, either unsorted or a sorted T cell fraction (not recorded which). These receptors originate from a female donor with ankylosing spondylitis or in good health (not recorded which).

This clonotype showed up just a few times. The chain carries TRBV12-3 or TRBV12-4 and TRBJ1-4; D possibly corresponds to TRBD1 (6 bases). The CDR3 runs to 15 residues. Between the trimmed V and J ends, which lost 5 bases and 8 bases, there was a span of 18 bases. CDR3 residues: CASSPRRRGREKLFF. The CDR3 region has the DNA TGTGCCAGCAGTCCCCGCCGCAGGGGCCGGGAAAAACTGTTTTTT.

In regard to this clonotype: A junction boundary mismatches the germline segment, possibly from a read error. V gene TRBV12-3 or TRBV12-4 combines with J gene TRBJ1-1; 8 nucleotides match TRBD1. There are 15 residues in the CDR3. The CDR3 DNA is TGTGCCAGCAGTCTAGCCGGGACAGGAAGTACTGAAGCTTTCTTT. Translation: CASSLAGTGSTEAFF.

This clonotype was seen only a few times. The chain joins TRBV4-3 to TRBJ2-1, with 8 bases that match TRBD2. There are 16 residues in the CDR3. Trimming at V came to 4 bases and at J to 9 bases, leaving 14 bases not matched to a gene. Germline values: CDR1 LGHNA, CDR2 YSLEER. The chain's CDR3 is CASSRTAGGLASEQFF. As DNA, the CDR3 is TGCGCCAGCAGCCGTACGGCGGGAGGACTGGCGAGTGAGCAGTTCTTC.

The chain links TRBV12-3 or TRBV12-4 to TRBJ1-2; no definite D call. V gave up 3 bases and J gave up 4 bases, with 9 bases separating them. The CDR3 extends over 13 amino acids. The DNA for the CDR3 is TGTGCCAGCAGTTTCCGCACAACCTATGGCTACACCTTC. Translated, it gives CASSFRTTYGYTF.

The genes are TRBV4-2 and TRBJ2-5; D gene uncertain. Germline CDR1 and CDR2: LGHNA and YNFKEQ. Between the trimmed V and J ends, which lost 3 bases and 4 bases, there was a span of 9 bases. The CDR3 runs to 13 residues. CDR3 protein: CASSQAPSETQYF. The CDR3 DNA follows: TGTGCCAGCAGCCAGGCCCCCTCAGAGACCCAGTACTTC.

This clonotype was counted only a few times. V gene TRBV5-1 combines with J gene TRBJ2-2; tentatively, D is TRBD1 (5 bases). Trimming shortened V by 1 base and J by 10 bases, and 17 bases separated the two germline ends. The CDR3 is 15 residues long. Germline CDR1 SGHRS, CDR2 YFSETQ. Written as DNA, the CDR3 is TGCGCCAGCAGCTTGCAGGGCGAGAAGATTGCGGAGCTGTTTTTT. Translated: CASSLQGEKIAELFF.

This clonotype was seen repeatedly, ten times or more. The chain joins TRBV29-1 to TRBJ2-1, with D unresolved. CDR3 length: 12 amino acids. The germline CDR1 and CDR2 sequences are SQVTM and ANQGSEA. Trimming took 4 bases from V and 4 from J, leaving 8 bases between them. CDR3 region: CSVGELYNEQFF. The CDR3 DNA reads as TGCAGCGTTGGAGAGTTATACAATGAGCAGTTCTTC.

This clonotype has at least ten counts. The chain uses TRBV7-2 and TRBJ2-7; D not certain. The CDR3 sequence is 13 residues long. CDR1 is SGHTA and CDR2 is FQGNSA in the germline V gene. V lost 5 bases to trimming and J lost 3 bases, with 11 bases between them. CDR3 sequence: CASSALLGYEQYF. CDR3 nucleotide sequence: TGTGCCAGCAGCGCCCTACTCGGCTACGAGCAGTACTTC.

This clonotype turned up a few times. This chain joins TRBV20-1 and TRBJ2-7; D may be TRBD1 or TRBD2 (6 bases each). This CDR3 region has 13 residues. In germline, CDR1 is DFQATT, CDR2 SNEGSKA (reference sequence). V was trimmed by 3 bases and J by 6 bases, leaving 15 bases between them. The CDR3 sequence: CSARGGKGVEQYF. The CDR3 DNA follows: TGCAGTGCTAGGGGGGGTAAGGGGGTCGAGCAGTACTTC.

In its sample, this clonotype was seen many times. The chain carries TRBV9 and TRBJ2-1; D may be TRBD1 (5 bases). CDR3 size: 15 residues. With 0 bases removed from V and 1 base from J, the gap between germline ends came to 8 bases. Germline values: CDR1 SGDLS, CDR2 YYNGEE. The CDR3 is CASSVEGQSYNEQFF. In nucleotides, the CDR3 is TGTGCCAGCAGCGTAGAAGGACAATCCTACAATGAGCAGTTCTTC.

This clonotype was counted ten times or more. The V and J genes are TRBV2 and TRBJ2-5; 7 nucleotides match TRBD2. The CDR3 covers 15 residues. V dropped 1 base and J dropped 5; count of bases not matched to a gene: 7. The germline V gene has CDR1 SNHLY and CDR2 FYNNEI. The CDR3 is CASSEGPAGRETQYF. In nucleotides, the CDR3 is TGTGCCAGCAGTGAAGGTCCAGCGGGAAGGGAGACCCAGTACTTC.

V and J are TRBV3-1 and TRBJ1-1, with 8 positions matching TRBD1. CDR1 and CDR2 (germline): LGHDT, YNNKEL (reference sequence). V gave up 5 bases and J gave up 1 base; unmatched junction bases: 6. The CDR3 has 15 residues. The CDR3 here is CASSTQGEGNTEAFF. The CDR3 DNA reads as TGTGCCAGCAGCACACAGGGGGAAGGGAACACTGAAGCTTTCTTT.

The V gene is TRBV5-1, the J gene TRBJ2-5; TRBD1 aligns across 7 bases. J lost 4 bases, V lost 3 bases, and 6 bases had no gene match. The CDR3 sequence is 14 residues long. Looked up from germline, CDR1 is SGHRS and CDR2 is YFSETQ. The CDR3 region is CASSWGTARETQYF. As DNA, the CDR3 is TGCGCCAGCAGCTGGGGGACAGCGCGAGAGACCCAGTACTTC. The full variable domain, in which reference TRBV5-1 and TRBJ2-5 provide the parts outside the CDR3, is KAGVTQTPRYLIKTRGQQVTLSCSPISGHRSVSWYQQTPGQGLQFLFEYFSETQRNKGNFPGRFSGRQFSNSRSEMNVSTLELGDSALYLCASSWGTARETQYFGPGTRLLVL.

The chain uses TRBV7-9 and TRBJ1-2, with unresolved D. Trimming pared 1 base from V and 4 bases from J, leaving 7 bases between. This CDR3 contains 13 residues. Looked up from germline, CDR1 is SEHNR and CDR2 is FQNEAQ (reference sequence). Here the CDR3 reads CASSLEAAYGYTF. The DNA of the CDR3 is TGTGCCAGCAGCTTAGAGGCAGCCTATGGCTACACCTTC.

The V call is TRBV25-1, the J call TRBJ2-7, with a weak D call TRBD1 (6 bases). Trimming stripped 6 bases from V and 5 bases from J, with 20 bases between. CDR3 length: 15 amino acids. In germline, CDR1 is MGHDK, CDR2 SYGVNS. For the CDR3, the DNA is TGTGCCAGCAGAGCTCCGGGACAAGGGAAGGACGAGCAGTACTTC. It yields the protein CASRAPGQGKDEQYF.

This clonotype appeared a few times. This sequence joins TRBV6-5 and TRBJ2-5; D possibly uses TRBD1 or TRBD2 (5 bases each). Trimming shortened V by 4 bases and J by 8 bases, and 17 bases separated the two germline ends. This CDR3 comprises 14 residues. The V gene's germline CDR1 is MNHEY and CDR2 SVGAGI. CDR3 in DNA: TGTGCCAGCAGTTCCCCGGGACCCCGGACAACCCAGTACTTC. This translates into CASSSPGPRTTQYF.

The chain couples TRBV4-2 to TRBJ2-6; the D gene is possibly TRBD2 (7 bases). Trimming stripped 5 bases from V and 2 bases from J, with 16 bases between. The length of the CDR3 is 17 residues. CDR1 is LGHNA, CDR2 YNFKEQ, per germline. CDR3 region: CASSEVGGGTGANVLTF. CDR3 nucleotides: TGTGCCAGCAGCGAGGTTGGGGGGGGCACTGGGGCCAACGTCCTGACTTTC.